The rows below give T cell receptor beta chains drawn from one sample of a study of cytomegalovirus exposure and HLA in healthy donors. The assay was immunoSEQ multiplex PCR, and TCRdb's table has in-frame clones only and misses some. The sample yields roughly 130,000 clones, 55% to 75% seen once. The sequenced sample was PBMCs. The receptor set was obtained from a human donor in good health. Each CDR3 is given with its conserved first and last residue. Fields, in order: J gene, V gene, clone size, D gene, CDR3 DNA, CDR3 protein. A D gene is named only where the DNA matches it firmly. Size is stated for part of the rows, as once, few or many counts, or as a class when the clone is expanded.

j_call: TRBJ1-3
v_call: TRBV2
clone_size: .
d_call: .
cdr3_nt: TGTGCCAGCAGTGATCGAAGGGCACCCGGGATGGGGAACACCATATATTTT
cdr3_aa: CASSDRRAPGMGNTIYF

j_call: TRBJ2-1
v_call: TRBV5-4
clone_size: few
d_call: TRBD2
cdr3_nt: TGTGCCAGCAGCTTGGGGGGAGCGGGGGGGGCGAATGAGCAGTTCTTC
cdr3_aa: CASSLGGAGGANEQFF

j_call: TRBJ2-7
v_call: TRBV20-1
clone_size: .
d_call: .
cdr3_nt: TGCAGTGCTAGAGATTTGCTAGAGCAGTACTTC
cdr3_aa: CSARDLLEQYF

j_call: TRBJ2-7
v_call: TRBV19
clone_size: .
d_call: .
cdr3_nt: TGTGCCAGTAGTATTACGGGGGGCGCCCCCTACGAGCAGTACTTC
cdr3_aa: CASSITGGAPYEQYF

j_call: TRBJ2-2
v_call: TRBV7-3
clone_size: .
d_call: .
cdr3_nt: TGTGCCAGCAGCTTAGGGGGGGGCAAGATTACGACCACCGGGGAGCTGTTTTTT
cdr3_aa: CASSLGGGKITTTGELFF

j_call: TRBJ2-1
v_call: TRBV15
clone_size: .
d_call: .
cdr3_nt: TGTGCCACCAGCAGAGTTAGAACGGGAAGGAATGAGCAGTTCTTC
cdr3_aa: CATSRVRTGRNEQFF

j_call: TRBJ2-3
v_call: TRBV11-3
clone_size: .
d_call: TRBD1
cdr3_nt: TGTGCCAGCAGCGCGAATAACAGGGGATCCACAGATACGCAGTATTTT
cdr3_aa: CASSANNRGSTDTQYF

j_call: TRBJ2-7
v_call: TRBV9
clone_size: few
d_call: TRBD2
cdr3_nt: TGTGCCAGCAGCGTAGACGGGGGGGCTGACGAGCAGTACTTC
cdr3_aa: CASSVDGGADEQYF

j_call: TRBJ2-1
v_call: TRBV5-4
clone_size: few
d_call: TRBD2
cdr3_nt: TGTGCCAGCAGCCCCGGGACTAGCGGATACAATGAGCAGTTCTTC
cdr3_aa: CASSPGTSGYNEQFF

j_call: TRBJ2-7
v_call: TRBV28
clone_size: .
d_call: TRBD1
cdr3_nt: TGTGCCAGCACCCCTCCAGGGGGCCCCTCCCACGAGCAGTACTTC
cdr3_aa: CASTPPGGPSHEQYF

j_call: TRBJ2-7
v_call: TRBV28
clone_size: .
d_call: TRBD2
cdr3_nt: TGTGCCAGCAGTCCTAGGACTAGCGGGTTTGGGAACTACGAGCAGTACTTC
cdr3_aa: CASSPRTSGFGNYEQYF

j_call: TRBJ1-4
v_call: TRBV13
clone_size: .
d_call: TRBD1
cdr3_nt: TGTGCCAGCAGCGAAGGACAGGGACGGGAAAAACTGTTTTTT
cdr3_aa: CASSEGQGREKLFF

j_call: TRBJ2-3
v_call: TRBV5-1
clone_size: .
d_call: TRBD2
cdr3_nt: TGCGCCAGCAGCTTGGACCCAGCGGGGGGGGGCACAGATACGCAGTATTTT
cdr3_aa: CASSLDPAGGGTDTQYF

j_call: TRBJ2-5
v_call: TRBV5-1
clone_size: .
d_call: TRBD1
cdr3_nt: TGCGCCAGCAGCCCGCTCTTGGACAGGGCAGAAGAGACCCAGTACTTC
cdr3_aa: CASSPLLDRAEETQYF

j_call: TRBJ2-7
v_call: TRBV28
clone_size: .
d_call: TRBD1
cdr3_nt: TGTGCCAGCAGTTCTGGGACAGGGGGGGTCATCTACGAGCAGTACTTC
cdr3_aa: CASSSGTGGVIYEQYF

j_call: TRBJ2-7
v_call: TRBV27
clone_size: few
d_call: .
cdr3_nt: TGTGCCAGCAGTTTACGAGGGCGAACCTACGAGCAGTACTTC
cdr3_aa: CASSLRGRTYEQYF